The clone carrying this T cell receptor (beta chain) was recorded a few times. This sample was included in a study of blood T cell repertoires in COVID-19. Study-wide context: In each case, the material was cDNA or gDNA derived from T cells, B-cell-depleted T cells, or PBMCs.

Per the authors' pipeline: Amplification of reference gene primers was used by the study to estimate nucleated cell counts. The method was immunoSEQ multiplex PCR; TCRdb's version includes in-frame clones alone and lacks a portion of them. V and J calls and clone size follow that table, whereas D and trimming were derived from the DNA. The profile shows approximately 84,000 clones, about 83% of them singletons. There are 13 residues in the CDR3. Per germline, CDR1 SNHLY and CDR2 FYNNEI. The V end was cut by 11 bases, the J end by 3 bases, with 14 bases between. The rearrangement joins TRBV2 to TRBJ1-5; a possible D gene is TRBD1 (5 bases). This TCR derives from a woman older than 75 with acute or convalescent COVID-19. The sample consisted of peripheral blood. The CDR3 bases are TGTGCCGCCCGACGGGGACTCAATCAGCCCCAGCATTTT. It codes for CAARRGLNQPQHF.